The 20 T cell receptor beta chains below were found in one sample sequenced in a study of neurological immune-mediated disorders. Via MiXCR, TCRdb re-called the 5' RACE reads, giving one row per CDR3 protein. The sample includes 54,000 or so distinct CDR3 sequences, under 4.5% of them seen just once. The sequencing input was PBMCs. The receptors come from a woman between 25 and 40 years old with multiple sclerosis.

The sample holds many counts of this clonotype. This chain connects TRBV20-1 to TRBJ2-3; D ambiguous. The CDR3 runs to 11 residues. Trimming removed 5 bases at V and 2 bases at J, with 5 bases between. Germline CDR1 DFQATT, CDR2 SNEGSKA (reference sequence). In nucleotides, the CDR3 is TGCAGTGCTGAAACCACAGATACGCAGTATTTT. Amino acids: CSAETTDTQYF.

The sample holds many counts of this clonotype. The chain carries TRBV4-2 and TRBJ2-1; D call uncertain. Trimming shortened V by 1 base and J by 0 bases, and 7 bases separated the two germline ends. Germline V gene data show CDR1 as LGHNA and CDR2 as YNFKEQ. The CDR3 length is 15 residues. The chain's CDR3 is CASSQVKSSYNEQFF. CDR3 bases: TGTGCCAGCAGCCAAGTGAAGAGCTCCTACAATGAGCAGTTCTTC.

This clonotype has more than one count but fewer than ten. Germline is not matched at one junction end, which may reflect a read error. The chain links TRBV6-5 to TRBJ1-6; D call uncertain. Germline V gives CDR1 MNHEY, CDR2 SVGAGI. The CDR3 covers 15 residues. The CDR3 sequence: CASSYGGRGNSPLHF. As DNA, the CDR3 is TGTGCCAGCAGTTACGGCGGACGTGGTAATTCACCCCTACACTTT.

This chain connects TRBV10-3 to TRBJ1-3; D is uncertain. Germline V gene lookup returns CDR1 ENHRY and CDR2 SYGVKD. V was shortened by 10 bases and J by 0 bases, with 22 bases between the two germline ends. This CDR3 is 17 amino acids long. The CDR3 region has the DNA TGTGCCACCGGCCAGCGGGCCCCGAGTGCCTCTGGAAACACCATATATTTT. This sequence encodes CATGQRAPSASGNTIYF.

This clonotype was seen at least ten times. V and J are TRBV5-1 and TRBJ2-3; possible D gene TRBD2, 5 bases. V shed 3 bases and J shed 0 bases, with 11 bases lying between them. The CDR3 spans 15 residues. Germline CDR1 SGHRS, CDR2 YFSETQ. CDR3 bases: TGCGCCAGCAGCTACAGCGGCAAGAGCACAGATACGCAGTATTTT. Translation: CASSYSGKSTDTQYF.

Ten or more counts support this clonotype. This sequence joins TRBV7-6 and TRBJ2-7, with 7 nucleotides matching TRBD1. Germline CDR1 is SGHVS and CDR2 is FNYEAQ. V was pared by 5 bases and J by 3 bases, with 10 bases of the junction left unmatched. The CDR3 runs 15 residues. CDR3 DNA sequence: TGTGCCAGCAGCCCCCCTCTTGGACAGGACTACGAGCAGTACTTC. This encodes CASSPPLGQDYEQYF.

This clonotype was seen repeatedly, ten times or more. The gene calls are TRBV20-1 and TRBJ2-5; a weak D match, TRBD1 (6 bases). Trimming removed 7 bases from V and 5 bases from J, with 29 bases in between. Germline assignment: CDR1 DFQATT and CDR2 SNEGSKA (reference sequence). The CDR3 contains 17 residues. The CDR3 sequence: CSVAGEHMDRVRETQYF. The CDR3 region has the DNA TGCAGTGTTGCGGGCGAACACATGGACAGAGTCCGGGAGACCCAGTACTTC.

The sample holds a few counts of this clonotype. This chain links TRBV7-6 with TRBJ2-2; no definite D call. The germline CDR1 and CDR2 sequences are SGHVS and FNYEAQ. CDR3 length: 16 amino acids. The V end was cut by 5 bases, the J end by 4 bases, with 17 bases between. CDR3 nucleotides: TGTGCCAGCAGCATCCAACGGGTCGCTACCACCGGGGAGCTGTTTTTT. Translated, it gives CASSIQRVATTGELFF.

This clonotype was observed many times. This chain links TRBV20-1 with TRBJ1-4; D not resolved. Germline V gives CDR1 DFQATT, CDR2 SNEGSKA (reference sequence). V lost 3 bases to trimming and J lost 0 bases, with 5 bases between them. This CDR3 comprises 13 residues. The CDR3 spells CSAREPTNEKLFF. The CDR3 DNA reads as TGCAGTGCTAGGGAGCCAACTAATGAAAAACTGTTTTTT.

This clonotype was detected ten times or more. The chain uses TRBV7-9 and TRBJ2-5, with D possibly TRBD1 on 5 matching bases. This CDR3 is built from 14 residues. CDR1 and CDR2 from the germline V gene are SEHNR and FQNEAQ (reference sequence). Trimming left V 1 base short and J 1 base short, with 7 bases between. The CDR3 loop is CASSLVGPQETQYF. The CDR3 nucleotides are TGTGCCAGCAGCTTAGTGGGGCCCCAAGAGACCCAGTACTTC.

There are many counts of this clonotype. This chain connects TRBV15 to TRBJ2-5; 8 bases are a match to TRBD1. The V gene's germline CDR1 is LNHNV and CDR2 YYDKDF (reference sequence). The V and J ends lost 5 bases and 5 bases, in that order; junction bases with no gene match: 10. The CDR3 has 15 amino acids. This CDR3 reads CATSSRTGSGETQYF. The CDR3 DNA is TGTGCCACCAGCTCCCGGACAGGGAGTGGGGAGACCCAGTACTTC.

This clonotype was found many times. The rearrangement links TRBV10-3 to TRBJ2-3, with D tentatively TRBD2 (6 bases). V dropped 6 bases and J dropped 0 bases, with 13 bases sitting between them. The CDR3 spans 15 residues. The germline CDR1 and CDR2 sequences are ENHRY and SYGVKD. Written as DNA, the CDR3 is TGTGCCATCAGAAAGGACCGGGGGAGCACAGATACGCAGTATTTT. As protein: CAIRKDRGSTDTQYF.

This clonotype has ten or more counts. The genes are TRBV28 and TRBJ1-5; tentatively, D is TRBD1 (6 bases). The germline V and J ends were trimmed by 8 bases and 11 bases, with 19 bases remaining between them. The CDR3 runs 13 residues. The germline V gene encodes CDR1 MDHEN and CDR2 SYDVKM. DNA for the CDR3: TGTGCCAGCCTGGGGCAGGGGCGGAAGGCCCAGCATTTT. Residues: CASLGQGRKAQHF.

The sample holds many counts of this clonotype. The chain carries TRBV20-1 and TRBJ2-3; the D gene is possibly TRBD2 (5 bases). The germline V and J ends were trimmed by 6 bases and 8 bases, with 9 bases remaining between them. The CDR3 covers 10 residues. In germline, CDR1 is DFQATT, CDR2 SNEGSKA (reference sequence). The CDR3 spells CSAGEGTQYF. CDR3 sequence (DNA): TGCAGTGCGGGAGAGGGTACGCAGTATTTT.

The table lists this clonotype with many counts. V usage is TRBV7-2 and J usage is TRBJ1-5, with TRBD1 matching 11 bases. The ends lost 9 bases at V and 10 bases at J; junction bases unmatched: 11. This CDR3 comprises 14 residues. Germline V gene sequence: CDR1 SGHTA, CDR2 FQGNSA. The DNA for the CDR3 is TGTGCCAGTTCACTGGGGGACAGGGGGAGTCCCCAGCATTTT. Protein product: CASSLGDRGSPQHF.

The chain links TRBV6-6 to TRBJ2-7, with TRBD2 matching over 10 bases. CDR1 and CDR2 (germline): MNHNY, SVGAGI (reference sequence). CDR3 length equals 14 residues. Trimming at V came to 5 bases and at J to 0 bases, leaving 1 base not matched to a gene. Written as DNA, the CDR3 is TGTGCCAGCAGTCTAGCGGGGGCCTCCTACGAGCAGTACTTC. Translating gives CASSLAGASYEQYF.

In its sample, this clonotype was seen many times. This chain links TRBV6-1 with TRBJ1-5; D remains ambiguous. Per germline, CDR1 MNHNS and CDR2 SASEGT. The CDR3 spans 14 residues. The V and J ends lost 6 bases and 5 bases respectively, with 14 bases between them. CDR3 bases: TGTGCCAGCAGAGAGAATACCTCCTATCAGCCCCAGCATTTT. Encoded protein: CASRENTSYQPQHF.

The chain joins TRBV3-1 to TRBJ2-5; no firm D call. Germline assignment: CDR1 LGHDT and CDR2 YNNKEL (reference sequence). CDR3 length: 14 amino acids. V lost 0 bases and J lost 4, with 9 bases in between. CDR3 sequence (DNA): TGTGCCAGCAGCCAAGAAATAGCTGTAGAGACCCAGTACTTC. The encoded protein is CASSQEIAVETQYF.

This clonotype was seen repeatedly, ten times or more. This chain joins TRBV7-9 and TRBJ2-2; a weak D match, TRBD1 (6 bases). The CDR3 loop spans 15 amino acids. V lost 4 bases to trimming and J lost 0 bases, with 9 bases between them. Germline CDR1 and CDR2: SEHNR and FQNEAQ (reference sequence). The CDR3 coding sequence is TGTGCCAGCAGCTCGGGACACGCGAACACCGGGGAGCTGTTTTTT. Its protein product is CASSSGHANTGELFF.

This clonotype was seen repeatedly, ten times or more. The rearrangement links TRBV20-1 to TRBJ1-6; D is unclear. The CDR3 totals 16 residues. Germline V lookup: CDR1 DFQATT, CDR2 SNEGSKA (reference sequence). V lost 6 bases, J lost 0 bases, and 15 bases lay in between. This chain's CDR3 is CSAREGSSSYNSPLHF. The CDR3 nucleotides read TGCAGTGCCCGGGAAGGATCGAGCTCCTATAATTCACCCCTCCACTTT.